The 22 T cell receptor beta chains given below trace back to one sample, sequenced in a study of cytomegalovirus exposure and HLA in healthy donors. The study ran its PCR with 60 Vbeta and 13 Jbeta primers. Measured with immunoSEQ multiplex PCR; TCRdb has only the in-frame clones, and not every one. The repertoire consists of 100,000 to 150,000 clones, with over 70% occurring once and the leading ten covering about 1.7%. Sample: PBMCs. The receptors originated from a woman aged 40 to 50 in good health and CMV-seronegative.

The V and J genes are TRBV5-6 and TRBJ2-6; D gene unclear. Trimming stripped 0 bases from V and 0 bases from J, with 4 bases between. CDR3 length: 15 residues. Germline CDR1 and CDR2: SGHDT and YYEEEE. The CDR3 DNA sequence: TGTGCCAGCAGCTTGGCGGGCTCTGGGGCCAACGTCCTGACTTTC. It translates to CASSLAGSGANVLTF.

In DNA form, the CDR3 reads TGTGCCAGCAGCATCGGGGACAGGGTTGTCTATGGCTACACCTTC. Translated: CASSIGDRVVYGYTF. The chain uses TRBV5-5 and TRBJ1-2; 9 bases are a match to TRBD1. Germline loops: CDR1 SGHKS, CDR2 YYEKEE (reference sequence). V lost 4 bases, J lost 4 bases, and 8 bases stayed unmatched. The CDR3 runs 15 residues. The whole variable domain, remainder taken from reference TRBV5-5 and TRBJ1-2, is DAGVTQSPTHLIKTRGQQVTLRCSPISGHKSVSWYQQVLGQGPQFIFQYYEKEERGRGNFPDRFSARQFPNYSSELNVNALLLGDSALYLCASSIGDRVVYGYTFGSGTRLTVV.

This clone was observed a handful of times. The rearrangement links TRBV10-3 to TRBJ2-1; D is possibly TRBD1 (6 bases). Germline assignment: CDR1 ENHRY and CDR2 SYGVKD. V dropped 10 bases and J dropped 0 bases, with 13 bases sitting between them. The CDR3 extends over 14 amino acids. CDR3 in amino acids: CATTQGSSYNEQFF. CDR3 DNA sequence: TGTGCCACAACCCAGGGGTCCTCCTACAATGAGCAGTTCTTC.

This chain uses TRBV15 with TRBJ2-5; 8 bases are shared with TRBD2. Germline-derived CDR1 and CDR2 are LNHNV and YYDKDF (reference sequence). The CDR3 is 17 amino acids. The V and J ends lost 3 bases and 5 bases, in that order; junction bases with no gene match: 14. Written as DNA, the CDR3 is TGTGCCACCAGCAGGGGGGACATAGCGGGGTCTGGGGAGACCCAGTACTTC. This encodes CATSRGDIAGSGETQYF. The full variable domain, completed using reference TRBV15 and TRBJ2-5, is DAMVIQNPRYQVTQFGKPVTLSCSQTLNHNVMYWYQQKSSQAPKLLFHYYDKDFNNEADTPDNFQSRRPNTSFCFLDIRSPGLGDTAMYLCATSRGDIAGSGETQYFGPGTRLLVL.

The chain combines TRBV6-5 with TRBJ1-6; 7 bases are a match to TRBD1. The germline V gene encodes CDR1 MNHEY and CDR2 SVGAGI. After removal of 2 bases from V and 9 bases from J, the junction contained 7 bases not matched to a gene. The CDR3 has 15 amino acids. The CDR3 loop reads CASSYGDSRSSPLHF. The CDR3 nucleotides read TGTGCCAGCAGTTACGGGGACAGTAGGAGTTCACCCCTCCACTTT.

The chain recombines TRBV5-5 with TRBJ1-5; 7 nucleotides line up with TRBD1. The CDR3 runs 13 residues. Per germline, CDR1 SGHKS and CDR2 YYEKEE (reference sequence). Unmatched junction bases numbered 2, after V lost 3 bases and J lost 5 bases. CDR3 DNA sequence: TGTGCCAGCAGCTGGCAGGGGGATCAGCCCCAGCATTTT. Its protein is CASSWQGDQPQHF. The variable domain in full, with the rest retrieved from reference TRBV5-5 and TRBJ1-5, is DAGVTQSPTHLIKTRGQQVTLRCSPISGHKSVSWYQQVLGQGPQFIFQYYEKEERGRGNFPDRFSARQFPNYSSELNVNALLLGDSALYLCASSWQGDQPQHFGDGTRLSIL.

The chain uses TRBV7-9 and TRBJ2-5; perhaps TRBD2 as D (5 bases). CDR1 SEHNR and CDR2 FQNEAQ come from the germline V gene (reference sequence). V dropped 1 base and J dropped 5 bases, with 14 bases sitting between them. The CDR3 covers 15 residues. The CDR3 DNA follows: TGTGCCAGCAGCTTAGTAGTCGGGGAGCAGGAGACCCAGTACTTC. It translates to CASSLVVGEQETQYF.

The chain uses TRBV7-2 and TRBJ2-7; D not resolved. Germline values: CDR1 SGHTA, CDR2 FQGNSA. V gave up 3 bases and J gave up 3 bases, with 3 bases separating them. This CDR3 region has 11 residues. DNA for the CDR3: TGTGCCAGCAGCTTCTACTACGAGCAGTACTTC. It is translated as CASSFYYEQYF.

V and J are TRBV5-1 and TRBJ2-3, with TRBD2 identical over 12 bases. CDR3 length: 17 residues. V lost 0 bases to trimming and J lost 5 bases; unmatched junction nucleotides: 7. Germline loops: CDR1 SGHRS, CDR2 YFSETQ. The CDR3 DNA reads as TGCGCCAGCAGCTTGGAGCCTAGCGGGGGGGCAAAAGATACGCAGTATTTT. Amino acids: CASSLEPSGGAKDTQYF.

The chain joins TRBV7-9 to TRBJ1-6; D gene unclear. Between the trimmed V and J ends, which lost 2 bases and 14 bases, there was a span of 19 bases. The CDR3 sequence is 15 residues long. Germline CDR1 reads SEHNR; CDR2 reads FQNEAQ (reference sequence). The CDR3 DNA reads TGTGCCAGCAGCTTAAGTGGACTGGGAGATTCGGCCCTCCACTTT. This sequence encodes CASSLSGLGDSALHF.

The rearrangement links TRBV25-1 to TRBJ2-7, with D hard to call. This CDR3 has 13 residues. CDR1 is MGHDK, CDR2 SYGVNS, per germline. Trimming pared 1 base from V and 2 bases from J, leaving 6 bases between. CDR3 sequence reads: CASSESNPYEQYF. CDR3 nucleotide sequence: TGTGCCAGCAGTGAATCTAACCCCTACGAGCAGTACTTC.

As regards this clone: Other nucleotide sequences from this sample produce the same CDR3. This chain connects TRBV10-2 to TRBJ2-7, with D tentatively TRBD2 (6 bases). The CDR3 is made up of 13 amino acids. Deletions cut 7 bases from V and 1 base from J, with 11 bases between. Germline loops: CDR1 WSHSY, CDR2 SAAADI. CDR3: CASTSLASYEQYF. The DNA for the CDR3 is TGCGCCAGCACGTCCCTAGCGTCCTACGAGCAGTACTTC.

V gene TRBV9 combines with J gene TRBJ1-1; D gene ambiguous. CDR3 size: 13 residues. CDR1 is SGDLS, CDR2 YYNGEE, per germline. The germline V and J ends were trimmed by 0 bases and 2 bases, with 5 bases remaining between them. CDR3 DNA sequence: TGTGCCAGCAGCGTAGCCACAAACACTGAAGCTTTCTTT. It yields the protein CASSVATNTEAFF.

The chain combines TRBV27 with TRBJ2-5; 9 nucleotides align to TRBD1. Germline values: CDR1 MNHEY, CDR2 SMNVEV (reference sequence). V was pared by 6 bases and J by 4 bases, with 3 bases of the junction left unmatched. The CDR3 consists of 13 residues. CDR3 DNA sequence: TGTGCCAGCAGACAGGGGGCTGGAGAGACCCAGTACTTC. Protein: CASRQGAGETQYF.

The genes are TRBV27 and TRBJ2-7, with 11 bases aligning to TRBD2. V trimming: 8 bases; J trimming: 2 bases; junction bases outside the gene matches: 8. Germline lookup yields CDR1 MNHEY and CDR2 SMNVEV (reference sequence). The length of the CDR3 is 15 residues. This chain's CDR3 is CASAPLAGETYEQYF. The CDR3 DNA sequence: TGTGCCAGCGCGCCACTAGCGGGAGAAACCTACGAGCAGTACTTC.

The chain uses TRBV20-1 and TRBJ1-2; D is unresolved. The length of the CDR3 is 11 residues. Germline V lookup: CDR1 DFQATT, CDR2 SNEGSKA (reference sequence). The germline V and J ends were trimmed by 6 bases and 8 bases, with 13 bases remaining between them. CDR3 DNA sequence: TGCAGTGCGAGGAGCGCCCCGGGCTACACCTTC. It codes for CSARSAPGYTF.

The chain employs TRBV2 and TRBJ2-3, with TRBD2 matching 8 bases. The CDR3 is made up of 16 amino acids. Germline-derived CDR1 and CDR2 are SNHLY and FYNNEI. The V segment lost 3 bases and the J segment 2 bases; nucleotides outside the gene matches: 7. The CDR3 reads CASSDLAGLTTDTQYF. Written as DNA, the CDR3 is TGTGCCAGCAGTGACCTAGCGGGTCTGACCACAGATACGCAGTATTTT.

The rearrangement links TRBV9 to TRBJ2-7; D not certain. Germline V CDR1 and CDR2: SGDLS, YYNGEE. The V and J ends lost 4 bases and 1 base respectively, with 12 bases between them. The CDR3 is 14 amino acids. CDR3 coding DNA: TGTGCCAGCAGCCCCTACTACGGGTCCTACGAGCAGTACTTC. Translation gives CASSPYYGSYEQYF.

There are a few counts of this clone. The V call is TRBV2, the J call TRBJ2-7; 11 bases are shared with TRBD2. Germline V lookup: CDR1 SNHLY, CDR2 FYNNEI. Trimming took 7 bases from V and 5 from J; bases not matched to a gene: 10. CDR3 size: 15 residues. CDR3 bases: TGTGCCAGCAAACCTAATAGCGGGGGGGGACACGAGCAGTACTTC. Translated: CASKPNSGGGHEQYF.

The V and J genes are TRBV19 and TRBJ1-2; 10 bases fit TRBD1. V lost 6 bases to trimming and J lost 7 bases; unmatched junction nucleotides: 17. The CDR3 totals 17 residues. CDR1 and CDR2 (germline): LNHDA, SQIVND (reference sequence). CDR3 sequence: CASSRDRGDYQARGYTF. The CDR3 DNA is TGTGCCAGTAGCAGGGACAGGGGCGACTATCAGGCACGTGGCTACACCTTC.

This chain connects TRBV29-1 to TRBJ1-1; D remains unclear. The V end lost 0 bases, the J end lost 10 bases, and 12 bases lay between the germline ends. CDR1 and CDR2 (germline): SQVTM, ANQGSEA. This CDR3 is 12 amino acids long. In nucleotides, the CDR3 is TGCAGCGTTGAAGACGACTCCGGCGGAGCTTTCTTT. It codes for CSVEDDSGGAFF.

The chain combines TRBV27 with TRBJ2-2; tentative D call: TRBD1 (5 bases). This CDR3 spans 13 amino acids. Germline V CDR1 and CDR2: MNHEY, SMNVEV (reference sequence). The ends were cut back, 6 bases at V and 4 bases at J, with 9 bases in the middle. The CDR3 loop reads CASRGQGTGELFF. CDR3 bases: TGTGCCAGCAGGGGGCAGGGCACCGGGGAGCTGTTTTTT.